One and the same sample provided the 32 T cell receptor beta chains below, sequenced in a study of blood T cell repertoires in COVID-19. Measured with immunoSEQ multiplex PCR; TCRdb has only the in-frame clones, and not every one. Of 62,000 or so clones listed, 75% to 90% are singletons. The sample consisted of peripheral blood. The source is a man aged 50 to 59 with acute or convalescent COVID-19.

V is TRBV3-1 (or the pseudogene TRBV3-2) and J is TRBJ1-2, with 7 bases that match TRBD1. The junction had 6 bases not matched to a gene; V was cut back by 4 bases and J by 4 bases. This CDR3 is built from 14 residues. Germline V gene lookup returns CDR1 LGHDT and CDR2 YNNKEL (reference sequence). CDR3 bases: TGTGCCAGCAGCCGGACAGGTGAAAGCTATGGCTACACCTTC. Translation gives CASSRTGESYGYTF.

The J gene is TRBJ1-2, the V gene TRBV6-2 or TRBV6-3; possibly TRBD1 for D (6 bases). The germline V gene encodes CDR1 MNHEY and CDR2 SVGEGT. The CDR3 runs to 15 residues. With 2 bases removed from V and 4 bases from J, the gap between germline ends came to 14 bases. The CDR3 reads CASSYSRQAGYGYTF. Here the CDR3 DNA reads TGTGCCAGCAGTTACAGCCGACAGGCAGGCTATGGCTACACCTTC.

The V and J genes are TRBV24-1 and TRBJ1-1; TRBD1 is a possible D gene (6 bases). The CDR3 totals 11 residues. From germline, CDR1 is KGHDR and CDR2 SFDVKD. V lost 6 bases, J lost 5 bases, and 6 bases lay in between. CDR3 in amino acids: CATSRGTEAFF. CDR3 nucleotide sequence: TGTGCCACCAGTAGGGGGACTGAAGCTTTCTTT.

In this sample, this clone turned up a few times. The sample has other DNA sequences that encode this CDR3 too. The chain combines TRBV19 with TRBJ1-5; weak D call: TRBD1 (5 bases). Germline V gene lookup returns CDR1 LNHDA and CDR2 SQIVND (reference sequence). The CDR3 spans 14 residues. Trimming shortened V by 3 bases and J by 6 bases, and 12 bases separated the two germline ends. CDR3 nucleotide sequence: TGTGCCAGTAGTATGGGGGGGGAGGGTCAGCCCCAGCATTTT. It translates to CASSMGGEGQPQHF.

As concerns this clone: A junction boundary mismatches the germline segment, possibly from a read error. This chain joins TRBV24-1 and TRBJ1-1; a possible D gene is TRBD1 (6 bases). Germline V CDR1 and CDR2: KGHDR, SFDVKD. The CDR3 runs 14 residues. This CDR3 is CATRDSTGGTEAFF. The CDR3 DNA reads TGTGCCACCAGAGATTCGACAGGCGGCACTGAAGCTTTCTTT.

J is TRBJ2-7 and V is TRBV27; 12 nucleotides match TRBD2. From germline, CDR1 is MNHEY and CDR2 SMNVEV (reference sequence). This CDR3 is built from 17 residues. Losses at the gene ends were 11 bases for V and 6 bases for J; bases not matched to a gene: 20. As DNA, the CDR3 is TGTGCCTCATACCGGCGGCTAGCGGGAGGGCGTGAGGGCGAGCAGTACTTC. Protein product: CASYRRLAGGREGEQYF.

This chain connects TRBV14 to TRBJ2-7; D may be TRBD1 (5 bases). V was pared by 4 bases and J by 2 bases, with 9 bases between. There are 13 residues in the CDR3. The germline V gene encodes CDR1 SGHDN and CDR2 FVKESK. CDR3 coding DNA: TGTGCCAGCAGCCCGTCAGGGACCTACGAGCAGTACGTC. Its translation: CASSPSGTYEQYV.

The V call is TRBV7-3, the J call TRBJ1-1, with D maybe TRBD1 (5 bases). There are 13 residues in the CDR3. The germline V and J ends were trimmed by 8 bases and 5 bases, with 15 bases remaining between them. Germline V gene sequence: CDR1 SGHTA, CDR2 FQGTGA. The CDR3 DNA is TGTGCCAGCTCGTCGGGGGTCGGGACTGAAGCTTTCTTT. This sequence encodes CASSSGVGTEAFF.

The rearrangement uses TRBV9 and TRBJ2-3; 10 bases fit TRBD2. This CDR3 comprises 15 residues. The V gene's germline CDR1 is SGDLS and CDR2 YYNGEE. V lost 3 bases and J lost 4; bases outside the gene matches: 5. CDR3 residues: CASSASGRMSDTQYF. The CDR3 coding sequence is TGTGCCAGCAGCGCTAGCGGGAGAATGTCAGATACGCAGTATTTT.

The chain uses TRBV19 and TRBJ1-6; tentatively, D is TRBD1 (5 bases). The CDR3 length is 14 residues. Trimming removed 4 bases at V and 5 bases at J, with 9 bases between. In germline, CDR1 is LNHDA, CDR2 SQIVND (reference sequence). The CDR3 DNA follows: TGTGCCAGTAGTAAGGGGCAGCATAATTCACCCCTCCACTTT. Translation: CASSKGQHNSPLHF.

This chain connects TRBV4-1 to TRBJ1-3; a possible D gene is TRBD1 (6 bases). The CDR3 spans 14 residues. Germline loops: CDR1 MGHRA, CDR2 YSYEKL. Deletions cut 2 bases from V and 4 bases from J, with 9 bases between. As DNA, the CDR3 is TGCGCCAGCAGCCAACCCACAGGGGGAAACACCATATATTTT. It encodes CASSQPTGGNTIYF.

The V call is TRBV19, the J call TRBJ2-1, with 8 positions matching TRBD2. This CDR3 comprises 16 residues. After removal of 4 bases from V and 8 bases from J, the junction contained 13 bases not matched to a gene. The V gene's germline CDR1 is LNHDA and CDR2 SQIVND (reference sequence). The CDR3 DNA is TGTGCCAGTAGTACTCGGTCGGGAGGGGGGGGCGATGAGCAGTTCTTC. The encoded protein is CASSTRSGGGGDEQFF.

The chain couples TRBV29-1 to TRBJ2-3; D ambiguous. The germline V and J ends were trimmed by 4 bases and 2 bases, with 13 bases remaining between them. The CDR3 runs 14 residues. CDR1 and CDR2 from the germline V gene are SQVTM and ANQGSEA. CDR3 DNA: TGCAGCGTTGTGCGCGAGGTGAACACAGATACGCAGTATTTT. Encoded protein: CSVVREVNTDTQYF.

The chain recombines TRBV7-2 with TRBJ2-5, with 10 bases that match TRBD2. After removal of 1 base from V and 3 bases from J, the junction contained 5 bases not matched to a gene. The germline CDR1 and CDR2 sequences are SGHTA and FQGNSA. The CDR3 extends over 16 amino acids. The CDR3 protein is CASSLVSGLAEETQYF. The CDR3 region has the DNA TGTGCCAGCAGCTTAGTCTCTGGACTAGCGGAAGAGACCCAGTACTTC.

This chain links TRBV6-5 with TRBJ2-5; possibly TRBD1 for D (6 bases). CDR3 length equals 14 residues. Germline assignment: CDR1 MNHEY and CDR2 SVGAGI. V was trimmed by 6 bases and J by 6 bases, leaving 17 bases between them. CDR3 region: CASRTGLVEKTQYF. CDR3 bases: TGTGCCAGCAGGACAGGTCTAGTGGAAAAGACCCAGTACTTC.

This rearrangement joins TRBV4-1 to TRBJ1-1; tentative D call: TRBD1 (5 bases). Germline CDR1 and CDR2: MGHRA and YSYEKL. Trimming removed 2 bases at V and 1 base at J, with 14 bases between. CDR3 size: 16 residues. The DNA for the CDR3 is TGCGCCAGCAGCCAACTTGCGGGGCAGAGGAACACTGAAGCTTTCTTT. This gives the protein CASSQLAGQRNTEAFF.

The rearrangement uses TRBV7-6 and TRBJ1-2, with 8 bases matching TRBD1. J gave up 2 bases and V 5 bases, and 10 bases lay outside the gene matches. Germline lookup yields CDR1 SGHVS and CDR2 FNYEAQ. The CDR3 contains 16 residues. The CDR3 reads CASSPPGQGRNYGYTF. The CDR3 bases are TGTGCCAGCAGCCCCCCAGGACAGGGCCGAAACTATGGCTACACCTTC.

The V and J genes are TRBV6-2 or TRBV6-3 and TRBJ2-7, with TRBD2 identical over 7 bases. The germline V gene has CDR1 MNHEY and CDR2 SVGEGT. There are 14 residues in the CDR3. Germline trimming cut 4 bases from V and 4 bases from J; bases unmatched to any gene: 7. CDR3 DNA: TGTGCCAGCAGTTCCCCGGGACTACAATACGAGCAGTACGTC. Its translation is CASSSPGLQYEQYV.

This clone was seen a single time. This chain uses TRBV10-3 with TRBJ1-2, with D perhaps matching TRBD1 (5 bases). This CDR3 is built from 18 residues. Germline CDR1 reads ENHRY; CDR2 reads SYGVKD. The V gene lost 0 bases and the J gene lost 3 bases, with 20 bases spanning the gap. DNA for the CDR3: TGTGCCATCAGTGAGTCTAGGAACAGGAAGAACCGTGACTATGGCTACACCTTC. It translates to CAISESRNRKNRDYGYTF.

This chain connects TRBV18 to TRBJ1-3; no firm D call. This CDR3 is built from 15 residues. Germline V gene lookup returns CDR1 KGHSH and CDR2 LQKENI. The ends were cut back, 3 bases at V and 9 bases at J, with 18 bases in the middle. CDR3 loop: CASSPRAEPGSTIYF. As DNA, the CDR3 is TGTGCCAGCTCACCTCGCGCAGAGCCCGGGTCCACCATATATTTT.

The CDR3 spells CASRAQGARSTEAFF. As DNA, the CDR3 is TGTGCCAGCAGGGCACAGGGGGCACGGAGCACTGAAGCTTTCTTT. This chain connects TRBV3-1 (or the pseudogene TRBV3-2) to TRBJ1-1; 9 bases agree with TRBD1. This CDR3 contains 15 residues. V lost 6 bases, J lost 4 bases, and 9 bases stayed unmatched. CDR1 is LGHDT and CDR2 is YNNKEL in the germline V gene (reference sequence).

The chain has TRBV2 and TRBJ1-5, with TRBD1 as a possible D gene (5 bases). Germline V lookup: CDR1 SNHLY, CDR2 FYNNEI. The CDR3 consists of 12 residues. Deletions cut 6 bases from V and 5 bases from J, with 8 bases between. The CDR3 nucleotides read TGTGCCAGCAGCCAGGGCGATCAGCCCCAGCATTTT. Protein: CASSQGDQPQHF. The full variable domain, with the rest looked up from reference TRBV2 and TRBJ1-5, is EPEVTQTPSHQVTQMGQEVILRCVPISNHLYFYWYRQILGQKVEFLVSFYNNEISEKSEIFDDQFSVERPDGSNFTLKIRSTKLEDSAMYFCASSQGDQPQHFGDGTRLSIL.

CDR3: CASSSQIQGSDTQYF. CDR3 nucleotides: TGTGCCAGCAGCTCTCAGATTCAGGGGTCAGATACGCAGTATTTT. This sequence joins TRBV11-2 and TRBJ2-3, with TRBD1 as a possible D gene (6 bases). Germline-derived CDR1 and CDR2 are SGHAT and FQNNGV. The CDR3 totals 15 residues. Trimming took off 4 bases at V and 4 bases at J, with 15 bases between the two ends.

The chain couples TRBV15 to TRBJ2-1; 8 bases line up with TRBD2. This CDR3 is built from 17 residues. Germline trimming cut 0 bases from V and 6 bases from J; bases unmatched to any gene: 10. Germline assignment: CDR1 LNHNV and CDR2 YYDKDF (reference sequence). The CDR3 here is CATSRDQGSGMRNEQFF. In nucleotides, the CDR3 is TGTGCCACCAGCAGAGATCAGGGTAGCGGGATGCGCAATGAGCAGTTCTTC.

The chain is built from TRBV18 and TRBJ2-3, with 7 bases identical to TRBD2. Trimming cost V 2 bases and J 5 bases; bases outside gene matches: 10. The CDR3 spans 16 residues. From germline, CDR1 is KGHSH and CDR2 LQKENI. The CDR3 sequence: CASSPLLGGRGDTQYF. CDR3 DNA sequence: TGTGCCAGCTCACCATTGTTGGGCGGGAGAGGAGATACGCAGTATTTT.

The rearrangement uses TRBV10-2 and TRBJ1-1; D uncertain. This CDR3 has 15 residues. Trimming left V 5 bases short and J 0 bases short, with 13 bases between. Germline CDR1 WSHSY, CDR2 SAAADI. The CDR3 reads CASSTSEVLNTEAFF. CDR3 in DNA: TGCGCCAGCAGTACGTCTGAGGTCTTGAACACTGAAGCTTTCTTT.

The chain combines TRBV11-2 with TRBJ1-3, with TRBD1 matching 8 bases. Germline-derived CDR1 and CDR2 are SGHAT and FQNNGV. This CDR3 comprises 17 residues. V trimming: 5 bases; J trimming: 0 bases; junction bases outside the gene matches: 9. CDR3 in amino acids: CASSAIQGGDSGNTIYF. The CDR3 DNA reads TGTGCCAGCAGCGCAATACAGGGGGGGGACTCTGGAAACACCATATATTTT. The complete variable domain, with remaining parts taken from reference TRBV11-2 and TRBJ1-3, reads EAGVAQSPRYKIIEKRQSVAFWCNPISGHATLYWYQQILGQGPKLLIQFQNNGVVDDSQLPKDRFSAERLKGVDSTLKIQPAKLEDSAVYLCASSAIQGGDSGNTIYFGEGSWLTVV.

The J gene is TRBJ1-5, the V gene TRBV7-2; TRBD1 aligns across 7 bases. The CDR3 extends over 15 amino acids. The germline gives CDR1 SGHTA, CDR2 FQGNSA. V trimming: 1 base; J trimming: 6 bases; junction bases outside the gene matches: 6. CDR3 nucleotide sequence: TGTGCCAGCAGCTTAGTAACAGGGGTTGGTCAGCCCCAGCATTTT. Protein: CASSLVTGVGQPQHF.

The chain employs TRBV5-6 and TRBJ1-5; the D is unclear. The CDR3 runs to 13 residues. V dropped 1 base and J dropped 5 bases, with 7 bases sitting between them. Germline CDR1 is SGHDT and CDR2 is YYEEEE. This chain's CDR3 is CASSLRSDQPQHF. The CDR3 DNA follows: TGTGCCAGCAGCTTGAGGAGCGATCAGCCCCAGCATTTT.

V gene TRBV24-1 combines with J gene TRBJ2-3; 11 nucleotides align to TRBD1. Germline CDR1 and CDR2: KGHDR and SFDVKD. With 0 bases clipped from V and 1 base from J, the junction kept 2 bases outside the gene matches. This CDR3 has 17 residues. The CDR3 DNA sequence: TGTGCCACCAGTGATTTGGGACAGGGGGCACGCACAGATACGCAGTATTTT. This encodes CATSDLGQGARTDTQYF.

The rearrangement uses TRBV10-1 and TRBJ2-6; D gene uncertain. Trimming cost V 3 bases and J 2 bases, with 14 bases left between them. This CDR3 has 17 amino acids. Germline-derived CDR1 and CDR2 are WNHNN and SYGVQD (reference sequence). CDR3 sequence: CASSENFRVPGANVLTF. The DNA of the CDR3 is TGCGCCAGCAGTGAAAACTTTCGGGTCCCTGGGGCCAACGTCCTGACTTTC.

This rearrangement joins TRBV2 to TRBJ1-1; TRBD1 aligns across 8 bases. Germline lookup yields CDR1 SNHLY and CDR2 FYNNEI. The CDR3 consists of 15 residues. Losses at the gene ends were 7 bases for V and 5 bases for J; bases not matched to a gene: 12. For the CDR3, the DNA is TGTGCCAGCATTTCGGACAGGGCAGCGAGGACTGAAGCTTTCTTT. Translated, it gives CASISDRAARTEAFF.